The 31 T cell receptor beta chains below all came from one sample that was sequenced in a study of blood T cells in healthy people across ages. A J-beta primer mix and a sample-barcoded 5' primer were used in a second PCR of about 7 to 12 cycles. TCRdb re-called the 5' RACE reads with MiXCR, one entry per CDR3 protein. The sample has around 1,500,000 distinct CDR3 sequences, roughly 40% seen once. What was sequenced was blood. All receptors come from a woman aged 18 to 35 in good health.

V usage is TRBV6-5 and J usage is TRBJ1-1; 7 bases match TRBD1. The CDR3 covers 14 residues. Germline CDR1 reads MNHEY; CDR2 reads SVGAGI. The J segment lost 2 bases and the V segment lost 7 bases, leaving 7 bases of the junction unmatched. The CDR3 sequence: CASKRGQGNTEAFF. The CDR3, as DNA: TGTGCCAGCAAAAGGGGGCAAGGAAACACTGAAGCTTTCTTT.

A word on this clonotype: A read error may be the cause here, since a much bigger clone is one base away. CDR3 coding DNA: TGTGCCAGCAGCTTAGGGGCGGGGAACAATGAGCAGTACTTC. Amino acid sequence: CASSLGAGNNEQYF. The chain uses TRBV7-2 and TRBJ2-1; weak D call: TRBD2 (6 bases). The end of the DNA aligns better with TRBJ2-7, so the J call may be wrong. In germline, CDR1 is SGHTA, CDR2 FQGNSA. The CDR3 extends over 14 amino acids.

As regards this clonotype: The junction does not match germline at one end; this may be a read error. The gene calls are TRBV6-5 and TRBJ2-3; TRBD2 matches at 11 bases. Germline CDR1 reads MNHEY; CDR2 reads SVGAGI. The CDR3 contains 16 residues. The CDR3 region is CASGYSGLAVTDTQYF. DNA of the CDR3: TGTGCCAGCGGTTACTCGGGACTAGCGGTCACAGATACGCAGTATTTT.

The chain has TRBV6-2 or TRBV6-3 and TRBJ2-1; 7 bases line up with TRBD1. Looked up from germline, CDR1 is MNHEY and CDR2 is SVGEGT. This CDR3 has 14 amino acids. V gave up 7 bases and J gave up 2 bases; unmatched junction bases: 5. DNA of the CDR3: TGTGCCAGCACCTTCGGGACAGCCTACAATGAGCAGTTCTTC. Translating it yields CASTFGTAYNEQFF.

CDR3 DNA sequence: TGTGCCAGCAGCCCGTCGGGGCGGGAGCAGTTCTTC. Amino acid sequence: CASSPSGREQFF. The chain combines TRBV3-1 with TRBJ2-1; D possibly matches TRBD1 or TRBD2 (5 bases each). V was pared by 4 bases and J by 10 bases, with 11 bases between. In germline, CDR1 is LGHDT, CDR2 YNNKEL (reference sequence). This CDR3 comprises 12 residues.

This clonotype was found a few times. The chain links TRBV12-3 or TRBV12-4 to TRBJ2-7, with 8 bases lining up with TRBD2. The CDR3 has 14 residues. V shed 7 bases, J shed 4 bases, and the junction held 9 bases outside the gene matches. CDR3 residues: CASKERESSYEQYF. In nucleotides, the CDR3 is TGTGCCAGCAAGGAGCGGGAGAGCTCTTACGAGCAGTACTTC.

This clonotype showed up just a few times. The chain has TRBV5-1 and TRBJ2-5; 8 bases agree with TRBD2. The CDR3 sequence is 14 residues long. Germline V gene data show CDR1 as SGHRS and CDR2 as YFSETQ. V lost 2 bases to trimming and J lost 3 bases; unmatched junction nucleotides: 3. The CDR3 region has the DNA TGCGCCAGCAGCTTTTACGGGGGGGAAGAGACCCAGTACTTC. It specifies CASSFYGGEETQYF.

The chain uses TRBV27 and TRBJ2-7, with TRBD1 as a possible D gene (5 bases). Germline CDR1 MNHEY, CDR2 SMNVEV (reference sequence). Trimming took off 1 base at V and 7 bases at J, with 20 bases between the two ends. This CDR3 contains 16 residues. CDR3 protein: CASSLWVRGYRNEQYF. Written as DNA, the CDR3 is TGTGCCAGCAGTTTATGGGTAAGGGGTTACAGGAATGAGCAGTACTTC.

The J gene is TRBJ2-5, the V gene TRBV20-1; D possibly matches TRBD1 or TRBD2 (5 bases each). The J call is uncertain, as TRBJ2-7 better fits the DNA end. Germline CDR1 is DFQATT and CDR2 is SNEGSKA (reference sequence). This CDR3 contains 13 residues. The CDR3 nucleotides are TGCAGTGCTCGCCATCCGGGACCATACGAGCAGTACTTC. Its translation: CSARHPGPYEQYF.

The genes are TRBV20-1 and TRBJ2-2; D is perhaps TRBD1 (6 bases). CDR3 length equals 15 residues. The V end was cut by 5 bases, the J end by 6 bases, with 19 bases between. Per germline, CDR1 DFQATT and CDR2 SNEGSKA (reference sequence). The CDR3 here is CSAEDLQGWPGELFF. CDR3 DNA: TGCAGTGCTGAGGACCTACAGGGCTGGCCCGGGGAGCTGTTTTTT.

This clonotype was picked up a small number of times. The chain couples TRBV18 to TRBJ1-5, with a possible D match to TRBD1 (5 bases). Germline assignment: CDR1 KGHSH and CDR2 LQKENI. The CDR3 runs 14 residues. V was pared by 2 bases and J by 10 bases, with 15 bases between. CDR3 loop: CASSPGTPGGPQHF. The DNA of the CDR3 is TGTGCCAGCTCACCAGGGACTCCTGGAGGCCCCCAGCATTTT. The entire variable domain, with the rest obtained from reference TRBV18 and TRBJ1-5, is as follows: NAGVMQNPRHLVRRRGQEARLRCSPMKGHSHVYWYRQLPEEGLKFMVYLQKENIIDESGMPKERFSAEFPKEGPSILRIQQVVRGDSAAYFCASSPGTPGGPQHFGDGTRLSIL.

The chain is built from TRBV6-5 and TRBJ1-2; maybe TRBD1 (6 bases). Between the trimmed V and J ends, which lost 6 bases and 10 bases, there was a span of 27 bases. CDR1 is MNHEY, CDR2 SVGAGI, per germline. This CDR3 has 16 amino acids. This CDR3 reads CASRLTRGGEGDDYTF. The CDR3 nucleotides are TGTGCCAGCAGGTTAACCAGGGGCGGGGAAGGTGATGACTACACCTTC.

The gene calls are TRBV6-2 or TRBV6-3 and TRBJ2-1; a weak D match, TRBD2 (5 bases). Germline assignment: CDR1 MNHEY and CDR2 SVGEGT. Trimming cost V 5 bases and J 10 bases, with 15 bases left between them. The length of the CDR3 is 13 residues. CDR3 bases: TGTGCCAGCAGTGACGCGTTTGGCGGGGAGCAGTTCTTC. Translation gives CASSDAFGGEQFF.

The chain carries TRBV7-2 and TRBJ1-2; TRBD1 might be the D (6 bases). The CDR3 spans 15 residues. Germline V gene data show CDR1 as SGHTA and CDR2 as FQGNSA. Deletions cut 5 bases from V and 8 bases from J, with 21 bases between. The CDR3 nucleotides are TGTGCCAGCAGCCGGACTACAGGGATCCATGGGGGCTACACCTTC. Protein: CASSRTTGIHGGYTF.

There are a few counts of this clonotype. The rearrangement links TRBV12-3 or TRBV12-4 to TRBJ2-7; no reliable D call. This CDR3 is 12 amino acids long. V was shortened by 1 base and J by 7 bases, with 8 bases between the two germline ends. As DNA, the CDR3 is TGTGCCAGCAGTTTAGAAATCTATGAGCAGTACTTC. This encodes CASSLEIYEQYF.

This clonotype was counted between two and nine times. The chain has TRBV10-3 and TRBJ2-3; TRBD1 aligns across 7 bases. CDR3 length: 18 residues. The J segment lost 5 bases and the V segment lost 1 base, leaving 15 bases of the junction unmatched. Germline CDR1 is ENHRY and CDR2 is SYGVKD. For the CDR3, the DNA is TGTGCCATCAGTGAGTTAGGCCCAACAGGGGCCGAGGGAGATACGCAGTATTTT. This codes for CAISELGPTGAEGDTQYF.

The chain links TRBV6-5 to TRBJ1-2, with 8 nucleotides matching TRBD1. The ends lost 4 bases at V and 6 bases at J; junction bases unmatched: 13. Germline CDR1 MNHEY, CDR2 SVGAGI. The CDR3 has 16 residues. Here the CDR3 DNA reads TGTGCCAGCAGTTCCCCCGGACAGGGCCTTTGGGATGGCTACACCTTC. Protein sequence: CASSSPGQGLWDGYTF.

This clonotype has ten or more counts. V is TRBV3-1 and J is TRBJ2-3; D gene uncertain. This CDR3 has 13 amino acids. The germline gives CDR1 LGHDT, CDR2 YNNKEL (reference sequence). The V end was cut by 1 base, the J end by 6 bases, with 8 bases between. The chain's CDR3 is CASSQVSPDTQYF. The CDR3 coding sequence is TGTGCCAGCAGCCAAGTGTCCCCCGATACGCAGTATTTT.

CDR3 nucleotides: TGTGCCAGCAGCACTAGCGGGCCTAGCACAGATACGCAGTATTTT. Amino acid sequence: CASSTSGPSTDTQYF. The chain recombines TRBV9 with TRBJ2-3; 9 bases line up with TRBD2. CDR3 length: 15 residues. Germline CDR1 is SGDLS and CDR2 is YYNGEE. V was clipped by 4 bases and J by 0 bases; unmatched bases: 3.

This sequence joins TRBV29-1 and TRBJ1-2; D unresolved. The CDR3 runs 12 residues. V gave up 4 bases and J gave up 2 bases, with 8 bases separating them. Per the germline V gene, CDR1 is SQVTM and CDR2 is ANQGSEA. CDR3 in DNA: TGCAGCGTTGGAACACAGAACTATGGCTACACCTTC. This encodes CSVGTQNYGYTF.

The V call is TRBV5-1, the J call TRBJ2-5; D not certain. The CDR3 length is 14 residues. Germline V CDR1 and CDR2: SGHRS, YFSETQ. V was trimmed by 0 bases and J by 5 bases, leaving 11 bases between them. CDR3 bases: TGCGCCAGCAGCTTGGGGCAGGCAAGGGAGACCCAGTACTTC. Encoded protein: CASSLGQARETQYF.

The V gene is TRBV20-1, the J gene TRBJ2-1, with TRBD2 matching 9 bases. With V trimmed by 3 bases and J by 4 bases, 7 bases remained unmatched. The CDR3 totals 15 residues. The V gene's germline CDR1 is DFQATT and CDR2 SNEGSKA (reference sequence). The CDR3 protein is CSASPGTSSYNEQFF. Here the CDR3 DNA reads TGCAGTGCTAGTCCCGGGACTAGCAGTTACAATGAGCAGTTCTTC.

This chain joins TRBV6-2 or TRBV6-3 and TRBJ2-7; 9 nucleotides align to TRBD2. V was clipped by 7 bases and J by 2 bases; unmatched bases: 9. CDR1 is MNHEY, CDR2 SVGEGT, per germline. The CDR3 is 15 residues long. The CDR3 spells CASTQLAGPAYEQYF. CDR3 nucleotides: TGTGCCAGCACCCAACTAGCGGGCCCAGCCTACGAGCAGTACTTC.

Here the CDR3 reads CASSLRGISMVRDEKLFF. The CDR3 DNA follows: TGTGCCAGCAGCTTGCGAGGTATTAGTATGGTGAGGGATGAAAAACTGTTTTTT. This rearrangement joins TRBV5-6 to TRBJ1-4; no clear D gene. V was pared by 1 base and J by 6 bases, with 22 bases between. The CDR3 runs 18 residues. CDR1 and CDR2 (germline): SGHDT, YYEEEE.

The table lists this clonotype with a count of one. Since a much larger clone is just one base distant, this may be a read error. The CDR3 DNA sequence: TGCGCCAGCAGCTTCGGACTAGCGGGCAATGAGCAGTACTTC. This gives the protein CASSFGLAGNEQYF. The chain joins TRBV5-1 to TRBJ2-7, with 11 bases aligning to TRBD2. Germline CDR1 reads SGHRS; CDR2 reads YFSETQ. V lost 2 bases and J lost 7; bases outside the gene matches: 5. The CDR3 has 14 amino acids.

The sample holds many counts of this clonotype. The gene calls are TRBV29-1 and TRBJ2-3; 11 positions match TRBD2. Germline V gene lookup returns CDR1 SQVTM and CDR2 ANQGSEA. V dropped 5 bases and J dropped 6; count of bases not matched to a gene: 10. There are 15 residues in the CDR3. CDR3 loop: CSVPGLAGSTDTQYF. The CDR3 region has the DNA TGCAGCGTTCCCGGACTAGCGGGCTCTACGGATACGCAGTATTTT.

The chain joins TRBV2 to TRBJ2-3; 8 positions match TRBD2. The CDR3 spans 14 residues. V gave up 6 bases and J gave up 4 bases; unmatched junction bases: 6. The germline gives CDR1 SNHLY, CDR2 FYNNEI. CDR3 DNA: TGTGCCAGCAGATTAGCGGGGACCGCAGATACGCAGTATTTT. Its protein is CASRLAGTADTQYF.

The sample holds a few counts of this clonotype. J is TRBJ1-5 and V is TRBV6-1; D is uncertain. V lost 0 bases and J 4 bases, leaving 10 bases between the germline ends. The germline CDR1 and CDR2 sequences are MNHNS and SASEGT. There are 15 residues in the CDR3. CDR3 nucleotides: TGTGCCAGCAGTGAAGCGAAGTATCCTAATCAGCCCCAGCATTTT. Encoded protein: CASSEAKYPNQPQHF.

This clonotype has just a few counts. V and J are TRBV15 and TRBJ2-7, with 8 bases identical to TRBD1. The junction had 8 bases not matched to a gene; V was cut back by 4 bases and J by 3 bases. The CDR3 spans 15 residues. Germline V lookup: CDR1 LNHNV, CDR2 YYDKDF (reference sequence). As DNA, the CDR3 is TGTGCCACCAGCAAGTCCCAGGGGGCTATCTACGAGCAGTACTTC. Its protein product is CATSKSQGAIYEQYF.

This clonotype was seen a handful of times. A much bigger clone sits one base away, suggesting this may be a read error. The chain is built from TRBV2 and TRBJ2-5; D is uncertain. The J call may be incorrect, as the DNA end agrees better with TRBJ2-7. The germline gives CDR1 SNHLY, CDR2 FYNNEI. The CDR3 spans 15 residues. CDR3 coding DNA: TGTGCCAGCAGTGACGGACGAGGCCCTCCAGACGAGCAGTACTTC. It yields the protein CASSDGRGPPDEQYF.

V and J are TRBV19 and TRBJ1-5; D remains ambiguous. This CDR3 spans 12 amino acids. Trimming took 3 bases from V and 3 from J, leaving 3 bases between them. The germline V gene encodes CDR1 LNHDA and CDR2 SQIVND (reference sequence). The CDR3 DNA reads TGTGCCAGTAGTATCATCAATCAGCCCCAGCATTTT. The encoded protein is CASSIINQPQHF.